A selection of T cell receptor beta chains follows, all from one sample in a study of beta chain features in type 1 diabetes. The method was immunoSEQ multiplex PCR; TCRdb's version includes in-frame clones alone and lacks a portion of them. The table shows almost 350,000 clones, with roughly 8.8% occurring only once. The sequenced sample was central memory CD4+ T cells from blood. These receptor sequences come from a man younger than 40 with type 1 diabetes. CDR3s include the opening cysteine and the closing phenylalanine or tryptophan. D genes are given only for firm matches. Some rows have no size entry. The others give once, few or many, or a class for an expanded clone.

v_gene: TRBV7-2
len: 13
d_gene: TRBD1
j_gene: TRBJ1-2
abundance: few
CDR3nt: TGTGCCAGCAGGAAACGGGACAGCTATGGCTACACCTTC
CDR3aa: CASRKRDSYGYTF

v_gene: TRBV4-3
len: 17
d_gene: .
j_gene: TRBJ2-4
abundance: few
CDR3nt: TGCGCCAGCAGCCAAGATAGCGGACACCTAGCCAAAAACATTCAGTACTTC
CDR3aa: CASSQDSGHLAKNIQYF

v_gene: TRBV2
len: 11
d_gene: .
j_gene: TRBJ1-1
abundance: .
CDR3nt: TGTGCCAGCAGTCCGACATATGAAGCTTTCTTT
CDR3aa: CASSPTYEAFF

v_gene: TRBV7-2
len: 12
d_gene: .
j_gene: TRBJ1-2
abundance: .
CDR3nt: TGTGCCAGCAGCTTAATCTCGGGTGGCTACACCTTC
CDR3aa: CASSLISGGYTF

v_gene: TRBV7-2
len: 15
d_gene: .
j_gene: TRBJ1-1
abundance: few
CDR3nt: TGTGCCAGCAGCTTAGGGACAGTTATGAACACTGAAGCTTTCTTT
CDR3aa: CASSLGTVMNTEAFF

v_gene: TRBV5-8
len: 13
d_gene: .
j_gene: TRBJ2-2
abundance: few
CDR3nt: TGTGCCAGCAGCTCACAGGCTTCCGGGGAGCTGTTTTTT
CDR3aa: CASSSQASGELFF

v_gene: TRBV5-6
len: 15
d_gene: .
j_gene: TRBJ2-5
abundance: few
CDR3nt: TGTGCCAGCAGCACGGGACCGACGGGTCGAGAGACCCAGTACTTC
CDR3aa: CASSTGPTGRETQYF

v_gene: TRBV5-1
len: 15
d_gene: .
j_gene: TRBJ2-6
abundance: .
CDR3nt: TGCGCCAGTTTGGACGACAACTCTGGGGCCAACGTCCTGACTTTC
CDR3aa: CASLDDNSGANVLTF

v_gene: TRBV5-1
len: 13
d_gene: .
j_gene: TRBJ1-1
abundance: few
CDR3nt: TGCGCCAGCAGCTTGGTAGGGTCACCTGAAGCTTTCTTT
CDR3aa: CASSLVGSPEAFF

v_gene: TRBV2
len: 14
d_gene: .
j_gene: TRBJ2-6
abundance: many
CDR3nt: TGTGCCAGCAGTGGAGACTCTGGGGCCAACGTCCTGACTTTC
CDR3aa: CASSGDSGANVLTF

v_gene: TRBV30
len: 13
d_gene: .
j_gene: TRBJ1-1
abundance: few
CDR3nt: TGTGCCTGGAGTGTACGGGCGGGCACTGAAGCTTTCTTT
CDR3aa: CAWSVRAGTEAFF

v_gene: TRBV28
len: 11
d_gene: .
j_gene: TRBJ2-3
abundance: .
CDR3nt: TGTGCCAGCAGCAGCACAGATACGCAGTATTTT
CDR3aa: CASSSTDTQYF

v_gene: TRBV4-3
len: 15
d_gene: TRBD2
j_gene: TRBJ2-7
abundance: few
CDR3nt: TGCGCCAGCAGCCAAGATGCGGGGGGGGACTACGAGCAGTACTTC
CDR3aa: CASSQDAGGDYEQYF

v_gene: TRBV7-2
len: 16
d_gene: TRBD2
j_gene: TRBJ2-3
abundance: many
CDR3nt: TGTGCCAGCAGCCTTGCCAATCTAGCGGGCACAGATACGCAGTATTTT
CDR3aa: CASSLANLAGTDTQYF

v_gene: TRBV2
len: 15
d_gene: .
j_gene: TRBJ2-7
abundance: few
CDR3nt: TGTGCCAGCAGTGACCGACAGCTACTCTCCTACGAGCAGTACTTC
CDR3aa: CASSDRQLLSYEQYF

v_gene: TRBV7-9
len: 15
d_gene: .
j_gene: TRBJ2-4
abundance: many
CDR3nt: TGTGCCAGCAGCTCGTACCAGGGGGCCAAAAACATTCAGTACTTC
CDR3aa: CASSSYQGAKNIQYF

v_gene: TRBV7-9
len: 14
d_gene: .
j_gene: TRBJ2-5
abundance: few
CDR3nt: TGTGCCAGCAGCTCGTCCGGGGAGAAAGAGACCCAGTACTTC
CDR3aa: CASSSSGEKETQYF

v_gene: TRBV27
len: 15
d_gene: .
j_gene: TRBJ1-6
abundance: few
CDR3nt: TGTGCCAGCAGTCCATACGACAGGATGGGTTCACCCCTCCACTTT
CDR3aa: CASSPYDRMGSPLHF

v_gene: TRBV7-2
len: 15
d_gene: .
j_gene: TRBJ2-2
abundance: .
CDR3nt: TGTGCCAGCAGCTTAACTAGTCTGGGGACCGGGGAGCTGTTTTTT
CDR3aa: CASSLTSLGTGELFF

v_gene: TRBV7-2
len: 14
d_gene: .
j_gene: TRBJ2-7
abundance: .
CDR3nt: TGTGCCAGCAGCTTAGAACACGGCTCCTACGAGCAGTACTTC
CDR3aa: CASSLEHGSYEQYF

v_gene: TRBV15
len: 15
d_gene: .
j_gene: TRBJ1-2
abundance: .
CDR3nt: TGTGCCACCAGCAGAGGGGGGGCCCAGGGCTATGGCTACACCTTC
CDR3aa: CATSRGGAQGYGYTF

v_gene: TRBV7-8
len: 15
d_gene: .
j_gene: TRBJ1-4
abundance: many
CDR3nt: TGTGCCAGCAGCTCTACAGGGAGGAGAGATGAAAAACTGTTTTTT
CDR3aa: CASSSTGRRDEKLFF

v_gene: TRBV7-2
len: 14
d_gene: .
j_gene: TRBJ2-5
abundance: few
CDR3nt: TGTGCCAGCAGCTTACAGGGAGGTCAAGAGACCCAGTACTTC
CDR3aa: CASSLQGGQETQYF

v_gene: TRBV25-1
len: 17
d_gene: TRBD1
j_gene: TRBJ1-3
abundance: few
CDR3nt: TGTGCCAGCAGCGTCGGACAGGGGGCCTCTCTAAGAAACACCATATATTTT
CDR3aa: CASSVGQGASLRNTIYF

v_gene: TRBV19
len: 12
d_gene: TRBD1
j_gene: TRBJ2-2
abundance: .
CDR3nt: TGTGCCACCCAGGGGGCATACGGGGAGCTGTTTTTT
CDR3aa: CATQGAYGELFF

v_gene: TRBV6-6
len: 11
d_gene: .
j_gene: TRBJ2-5
abundance: few
CDR3nt: TGTGCCGCGAGCCGACAAGAGACCCAGTACTTC
CDR3aa: CAASRQETQYF

v_gene: TRBV5-1
len: 15
d_gene: .
j_gene: TRBJ1-2
abundance: few
CDR3nt: TGCGCCAGCAGCTTGGCCGTGGGCAGTGAGAGTGGCTACACCTTC
CDR3aa: CASSLAVGSESGYTF

v_gene: TRBV28
len: 13
d_gene: .
j_gene: TRBJ1-1
abundance: few
CDR3nt: TGTGCCAGCAGTTTTGTAGGGGGCACTGAAGCTTTCTTT
CDR3aa: CASSFVGGTEAFF

v_gene: TRBV5-4
len: 16
d_gene: TRBD1
j_gene: TRBJ2-2
abundance: .
CDR3nt: TGTGCCAGCAGCTTGGCCGGGACAGGGGGCACCGGGGAGCTGTTTTTT
CDR3aa: CASSLAGTGGTGELFF

v_gene: TRBV9
len: 15
d_gene: .
j_gene: TRBJ2-3
abundance: .
CDR3nt: TGTGCCAGCAGCGGCGAGGACAGAGGCACAGATACGCAGTATTTT
CDR3aa: CASSGEDRGTDTQYF

v_gene: TRBV19
len: 14
d_gene: .
j_gene: TRBJ2-5
abundance: few
CDR3nt: TGTGCCAGTAGTACGGTTCAGACGCAAGAGACCCAGTACTTC
CDR3aa: CASSTVQTQETQYF

v_gene: TRBV18
len: 15
d_gene: .
j_gene: TRBJ1-6
abundance: few
CDR3nt: TGTGCCAGCTCACCAATGGGGACCAAGGGGTCACCCCTCCACTTT
CDR3aa: CASSPMGTKGSPLHF

v_gene: TRBV5-6
len: 16
d_gene: .
j_gene: TRBJ2-5
abundance: few
CDR3nt: TGTGCCAGCAGCTTTTCTGGGAGACTAGGGCAAGAGACCCAGTACTTC
CDR3aa: CASSFSGRLGQETQYF